This record looks at one T cell receptor beta chain sequence and its context. This clone was recorded a few times. The specificity of this receptor is unknown. No base quality values were provided; no much bigger clone lies one nucleotide off. The data originate from a study of cytomegalovirus exposure and HLA in healthy donors (TCRdb year 2017). In the study overall: An earlier analysis of 587 of the donors reported roughly 270 Gb of sequence data and roughly 100 million unique TCR beta sequences from 150 million to 200 million T cells. Roughly 300 gigabases of sequencing data and 91 million or so unique TCR sequences made up an early release that covered nearly 650 HLA-typed donors. Of the 350 to 400 genotyped donors, 81% fell in the genetic ancestry cluster associated with self-reported Caucasian donors. The study aimed to test whether signatures of past pathogen exposure could be identified by cataloging public T cell receptors. The study profiled the T cell repertoires of 500 to 800 subjects by immunosequencing and related them to cytomegalovirus serostatus. Along with the roughly 670-subject first cohort, a separate validation cohort of some 130 different subjects was used. To predict cytomegalovirus infection status, the study combined high-throughput TCR immunosequencing, statistical association of individual TCRs with disease status, and machine learning. To study patterns of TCR occurrence, a later analysis re-analyzed previously published TCR beta repertoires from more than 550 donors and added high-resolution HLA genotyping. The later analysis used no new phenotypic data to find candidate immune exposures, relying instead on TCR beta sequences and their occurrence across donors. In an earlier analysis of around 540 of the donors, high-throughput TCR beta sequencing was used to judge whether each TCR beta V gene segment behaved as functional or pseudogenic. Donor age, sex, ethnicity and CMV serostatus were compiled alongside the repertoire data. Genome-wide SNP genotypes for about 65% of the 666 donors were used in a later genetic analysis, which treated that subset as a discovery cohort. Every repertoire in the discovery cohort had been generated on one and the same sequencing platform. Class I and class II HLA loci were covered by the typing at four-digit resolution. The number of donors typed differed by locus, with about 620-630 for A, B, C, DRB1 and DQB1, approximately 500 for DQA1, over 600 for DPA1, and about 450 for DPB1. Roughly 5 DR-DQ haplotypes were handled as single units for association and clustering because linkage in the cohort was strong. Among about 400 genotyped donors of the cohort, an average of around 220,000 unique TCR beta nucleotide sequences was sequenced per donor, of which roughly 17% were non-productive.

General study outcomes and caveats: In an earlier analysis of several hundred of the donors, most TCR beta V segments were observed in productive rearrangements about 90% or about 30% of the time, broadly matching IMGT annotations. In both the original and validation cohorts, the classifier was reported to diagnose cytomegalovirus status with high specificity and sensitivity. The cohort was sequenced for TCR beta chains only, and without alpha or paired-chain data the features that could be detected were limited. The study gave a list of 150 to 200 TCR beta chains associated with cytomegalovirus. According to the authors, the approach could potentially be generalized to other disease states and immunological phenotypes. Specific HLA alleles were associated with 16,951 TCR beta sequences at a false discovery rate of 0.05 in a later analysis. Because counts were too low, about 18 rarely observed V segments, including chromosome 9 orphons, were excluded from the earlier analysis of 587 of the donors. A cluster of highly shared sequence variants was judged likely to be a technical artifact of the sequencing pipeline. A further reported finding was that TCR beta sequences accurately predicted the HLA-A and HLA-B alleles for most subjects in the first cohort. The only immune exposure information available for the cohort was CMV serostatus. A later analysis found that TCR association rates varied across HLA loci, with DRB1 alleles showing the most associated TCRs and HLA-C alleles the fewest. Compared with the roughly 670-donor mean, donors in an Asian-associated ancestry cluster had fewer N-insertions in productive TCRs, according to a later genetic analysis. Sequencing depth was assumed to be roughly uniform across donors in the presence/absence analyses, though that assumption may not hold. Some IMGT-functional V segments, including TRBV6-2 and TRBV6-3, could not be told apart with the 87-base-pair reads, so those segments were excluded. Linkage disequilibrium might explain the correlated functional status among segregating V segments, but an unknown experimental factor could not be excluded. Assigning TCR associations to individual alleles was difficult when HLA alleles, especially DR and DQ, strongly co-occurred. Most TCR sequences were observed very rarely across donors, whereas some public TCRs were present in many individuals. A later analysis reported that several top co-occurrence clusters appeared linked to parvovirus B19, influenza, CMV and Epstein-Barr virus. A later genetic analysis associated a missense DCLRE1C variant with V-gene and J-gene trimming of TCR beta chains, and an independent cohort replicated the association. HLA typing was unavailable for some donors at each locus, so association tests used only the typed subset. Three of the identified cytomegalovirus-associated TCR beta chains were confirmed in vitro to be specific for cytomegalovirus antigens. Most CMV-associated TCR beta chains appeared to be HLA-restricted in a later analysis, and the HLA associations seemed to be driven largely by CMV exposure. In a later analysis, HLA-associated TCR beta chains were found to be more clonally expanded and to have lower generation probabilities than equally common non-associated chains.

V is pared back by 0 bases and J by 4 bases, with 12 bases lying between the germline termini. Including the terminal cysteine and phenylalanine, the CDR3 comprises 15 residues. The DNA shown is the 45-base CDR3, in frame from base 1. The germline V gene yields SGHAT for CDR1 and FQNNGV for CDR2. The cohort comprised hundreds of healthy bone marrow donors. Cohort members were all nominally healthy when sampled, although unrecorded immune exposures were likely present. The donor tested CMV seropositive, placing the donor among the 289 seropositive members of the cohort. A peripheral blood sample was provided by each donor, and peripheral blood mononuclear cells were used for TCR beta sequencing. Genomic DNA extraction from the blood cell samples was performed with the Qiagen DNeasy Blood Extraction Kit. The method behind the library was the immunoSEQ multiplex PCR assay. The multiplex PCR relied on a mix of 60 forward primers for TCR Vbeta segments and 13 reverse primers for TCR Jbeta segments. Amplification of the CDR3 region of rearranged TCR beta genes was performed with a multiplex PCR assay on genomic DNA. Amplified TCR beta libraries were sequenced as 87-base-pair reads on the Illumina HiSeq System. For the original study's pipeline: In a later analysis, approximately 74 million unique TCR beta chains were counted across the approximately 640 repertoires, and roughly 11 million of these chains were shared by at least two donors. Raw reads were error-corrected and collapsed into unique sequences with a nearest-neighbor algorithm that merged closely related sequences to remove PCR and sequencing errors. V, D and J gene segments were assigned by aligning CDR3 sequences to IMGT reference sequences. For a sequence to be retained, at least a six-nucleotide match to both a V gene segment and a J gene segment was required. Rearrangements were called productive when the CDR3 lacked stop codons and stayed in frame with V and J; all others were non-productive. Following IMGT convention, CDR3 was defined as the stretch from the second conserved V-encoded cysteine up to the conserved J-encoded phenylalanine. The earlier analysis of around 640 of the donors excluded sequences that lacked an unambiguous match to a single V gene segment. In an earlier analysis of 587 of the donors, V segments were called functional above 56.7% productive rearrangements and were called segregating when the between-donor standard deviation exceeded 5%. A statistical classification framework was built for diagnosing cytomegalovirus status from the catalog of TCR beta chain sequences. In a later analysis, V and J genes were assigned by comparing TCR nucleotide sequences against IMGT/GENE-DB human TR gene sequences. In a later analysis, CDR3 sequences and most-parsimonious VDJ recombination scenarios were assigned using the TCRdist pipeline. A later analysis defined each TCR beta chain by its CDR3 amino acid sequence plus V-gene family, and excluded reads lacking a unique V-gene family. To address suspected cross-contamination and a sequencing artifact, a later analysis removed some 620 highly shared, low-generation-probability nucleotide sequences. In a later analysis, a clonal expansion index for each public chain was calculated from normalized within-repertoire ranks of inferred template counts. A later analysis computed generation probabilities with a VDJ recombination model fitted to out-of-frame rearrangements, and checked the results against IGoR. In a later analysis, TCR-TCR, TCR-HLA and TCR-CMV co-occurrence was scored with hypergeometric tests, and a repertoire-size bias correction was applied to TCR pairs. A later analysis estimated false discovery rates by permuting HLA or CMV assignments 20 times. In a later analysis, co-occurring TCRs were grouped using DBSCAN, with TCRdist sequence similarity added in when clustering inside HLA-allele-positive subsets. For co-occurrence clustering, repertoires with fewer than 30,000 or more than 120,000 public chains were excluded, along with 4 to 6 repertoires with anomalous nucleotide sharing. Entries here come from immuneACCESS through TCRdb and include only in-frame sequences with V and J called. Some clones fail to appear in such tables; in the studies checked, an unresolved V gene covers under half of the shortfall, and the cause of the remainder is unknown. The DNA was the basis for D and trimming; V, J and clone size are from that table. The sample table records 120,000 or so clones; roughly a sixth of these occur just once. The top ten clones comprise less than 3.5% of the sample.

This sequence was found in a female donor in good health and CMV-seropositive. Sequencing was performed on PBMCs. The rearrangement combines TRBV11-2 with TRBJ1-1, and perhaps TRBD1 as D gene, on 5 matching bases. The DNA reads TGTGCCAGCAGCTTAGAAATGGCAGGGATCACTGAAGCTTTCTTT. The resulting protein is CASSLEMAGITEAFF.